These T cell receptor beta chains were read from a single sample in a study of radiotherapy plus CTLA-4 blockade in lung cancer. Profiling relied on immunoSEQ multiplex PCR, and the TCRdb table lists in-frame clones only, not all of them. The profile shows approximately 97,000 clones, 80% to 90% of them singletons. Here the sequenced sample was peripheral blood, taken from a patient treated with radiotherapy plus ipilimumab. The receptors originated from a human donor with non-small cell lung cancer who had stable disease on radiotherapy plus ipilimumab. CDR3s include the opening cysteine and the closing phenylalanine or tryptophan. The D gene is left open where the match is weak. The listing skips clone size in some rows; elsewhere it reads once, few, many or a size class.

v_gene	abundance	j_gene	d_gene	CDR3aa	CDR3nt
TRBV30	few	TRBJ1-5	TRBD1	CAWSTGQGNQPQHF	TGTGCCTGGAGTACCGGACAGGGGAATCAGCCCCAGCATTTT
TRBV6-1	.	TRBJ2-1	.	CASRTGYNEQFF	TGTGCCAGCAGGACAGGCTACAATGAGCAGTTCTTC
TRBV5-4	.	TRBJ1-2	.	CASSLGASYGYTF	TGTGCCAGCAGCTTGGGGGCGTCCTATGGCTACACCTTC
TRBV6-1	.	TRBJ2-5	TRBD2	CASSDGRISGSLTGTQYF	TGTGCCAGCAGTGATGGGAGGATTAGCGGGAGTTTAACAGGGACCCAGTACTTC
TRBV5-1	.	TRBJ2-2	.	CASSLREHGELFF	TGCGCCAGCAGCTTGCGGGAGCACGGGGAGCTGTTTTTT
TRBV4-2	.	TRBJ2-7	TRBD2	CASSQDEMVSGSEQYF	TGTGCCAGCAGCCAAGATGAAATGGTAAGCGGGAGCGAGCAGTACTTC
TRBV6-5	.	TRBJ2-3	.	CASRSGLPTDTQYF	TGTGCCAGCAGGTCGGGACTCCCAACAGATACGCAGTATTTT
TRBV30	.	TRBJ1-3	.	CACTAQSGNTIYF	TGTGCCTGCACCGCCCAGAGCGGAAACACCATATATTTT
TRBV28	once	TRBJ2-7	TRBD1	CASSLEAPRGPEQYF	TGTGCCAGCAGTTTGGAGGCCCCTAGGGGGCCCGAGCAGTACTTC
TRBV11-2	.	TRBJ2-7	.	CASSSPGWRGYEQYF	TGTGCCAGCAGCTCCCCCGGTTGGAGGGGGTACGAGCAGTACTTC
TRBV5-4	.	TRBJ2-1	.	CASSSRALGNEQFF	TGTGCCAGCAGCTCCCGGGCCCTTGGTAATGAGCAGTTCTTC
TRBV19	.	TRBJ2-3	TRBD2	CASSSAGGLTDTQYF	TGTGCCAGTAGCTCAGCGGGGGGGCTTACAGATACGCAGTATTTT
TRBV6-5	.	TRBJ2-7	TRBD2	CASSYGGLDTYEQYF	TGTGCCAGCAGTTACGGTGGACTAGATACCTACGAGCAGTACTTC
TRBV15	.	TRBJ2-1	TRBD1	CAAGRDRVYNEQFF	TGTGCCGCCGGACGGGACAGGGTCTACAATGAGCAGTTCTTC
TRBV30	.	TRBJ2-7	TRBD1	CAWSRDRGGYEQYF	TGTGCCTGGTCCCGGGACAGGGGCGGTTACGAGCAGTACTTC
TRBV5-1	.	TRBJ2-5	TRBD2	CASSLEAGVGETQYF	TGCGCCAGCAGCTTGGAGGCGGGAGTAGGAGAGACCCAGTACTTC
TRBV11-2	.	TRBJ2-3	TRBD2	CASSLLASGSGDTQYF	TGTGCCAGCAGCTTACTGGCTAGCGGGAGTGGGGATACGCAGTATTTT
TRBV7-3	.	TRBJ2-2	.	CASSLSSNTGELFF	TGTGCCAGCAGCTTAAGCTCGAACACCGGGGAGCTGTTTTTT
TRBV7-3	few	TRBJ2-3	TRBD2	CASSLIPAGGRETSTDTQYF	TGTGCCAGCAGCTTAATCCCAGCGGGGGGCCGGGAAACTAGCACAGATACGCAGTATTTT
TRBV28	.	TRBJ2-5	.	CASTGAQETQYF	TGTGCCAGCACCGGGGCCCAAGAGACCCAGTACTTC
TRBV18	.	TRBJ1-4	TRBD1	CASSGQGTEKLFF	TGTGCCAGCTCGGGACAGGGGACCGAAAAACTGTTTTTT
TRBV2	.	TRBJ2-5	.	CASKGTWGRETQYF	TGTGCCAGCAAAGGCACCTGGGGGAGAGAGACCCAGTACTTC
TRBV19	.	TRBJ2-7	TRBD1	CASSVFLGGPGHEQYF	TGTGCCAGTAGTGTTTTTTTAGGGGGCCCGGGCCACGAGCAGTACTTC
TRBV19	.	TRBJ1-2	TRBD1	CATAPQGTLNYGYTF	TGTGCCACCGCCCCACAGGGGACCCTTAACTATGGCTACACCTTC
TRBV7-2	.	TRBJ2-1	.	CASSLGQVSYNEQFF	TGTGCCAGCAGCTTAGGGCAGGTATCCTACAATGAGCAGTTCTTC
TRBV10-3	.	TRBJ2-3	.	CAISESAGRRGDTQYF	TGTGCCATCAGTGAGTCGGCGGGGAGAAGGGGAGATACGCAGTATTTT